Here is one T cell receptor (beta chain) with its context. The data were obtained in a study of blood T cell repertoires in COVID-19. Study summary: Samples came from the United States, Italy and Spain, spanning acute and convalescent COVID-19. Sample material is recorded as cDNA or gDNA derived from T cells, B-cell-depleted T cells, or PBMCs.

Germline V gene sequence: CDR1 SGHDN, CDR2 FVKESK. CDR3 length equals 16 residues. Trimming shortened V by 4 bases and J by 0 bases, and 10 bases separated the two germline ends. The assay was immunoSEQ multiplex PCR, and TCRdb's table has in-frame clones only and misses some. The sample has over 140,000 clones, roughly four fifths seen once. V usage is TRBV14 and J usage is TRBJ2-6; D is uncertain. Specimen: peripheral blood. This TCR was sampled from an older woman with acute or convalescent COVID-19. CDR3 protein: CASSLLFNSGANVLTF. CDR3 in DNA: TGTGCCAGCAGCCTGTTATTTAACTCTGGGGCCAACGTCCTGACTTTC.